This TCR beta chain was captured by sequencing in a study of CD8 T cells in ankylosing spondylitis. Study results and limitations: The disease-linked clones had a CD8+ phenotype and low blood frequencies. Reports of some motif variants in reactive arthritis synovial fluid and blood predate this one. Researchers reportedly found disease-linked clones significantly enriched in matched ankylosing spondylitis synovial fluid.

Each TCR beta library was made by quantitative 5'-RACE that incorporated molecular barcodes. A single record per CDR3 protein comes from TCRdb applying MiXCR to the 5' RACE reads. The sample has some 140,000 distinct CDR3 sequences; 10% to 12% are singletons. Germline V CDR1 and CDR2: SGHRS, YFSETQ. The V gene end was trimmed by 1 base and the J gene end by 6 bases; junction bases not matched to a gene: 11. This CDR3 is built from 17 residues. This clonotype occurred many times. No antigen is known for it. The TCR comes from a female donor with ankylosing spondylitis or in good health (not recorded which). The rearrangement joins TRBV5-1 to TRBJ2-2; 8 nucleotides line up with TRBD2. The sequenced sample was blood, either unsorted or a sorted T cell fraction (not recorded which). The CDR3 DNA reads as TGCGCCAGCAGCTTGACATCCAGCGGGAGTTTTTCCGGGGAGCTGTTTTTT. It is translated as CASSLTSSGSFSGELFF.